This T cell receptor (beta chain) stems from a study of shared clonotypes between healthy human individuals. Germline assignment: CDR1 MNHEY and CDR2 SVGAGI. The CDR3 is 15 residues long. Some clones are missing from TCRdb's copy, which holds only in-frame ones; the method was immunoSEQ multiplex PCR. The profile shows roughly 500,000 clones, around 96% of them singletons. The chain joins TRBV6-5 to TRBJ2-5; 7 nucleotides match TRBD2. The J call is uncertain, as TRBJ2-7 better fits the DNA end. Sequenced: naive CD4+ T cells sorted from blood. Indicated subset: CD45RA+ positively selected. The receptor was derived from a woman in her twenties or thirties in good health. The CDR3 protein is CASSYEGGEAYEQYF. The CDR3 DNA is TGTGCCAGCAGTTACGAGGGAGGGGAAGCCTACGAGCAGTACTTC.